A single sample gave rise to the 7 T cell receptor beta chains below, sequenced in a study of regulatory T cells in long-lasting Graves disease. According to the study, TCR beta libraries were built with iRepertoire HTBI primers and CDR3-region Arm-PCR. A single record per CDR3 protein comes from TCRdb applying MiXCR to the multiplex PCR reads. The sample consists of some 400,000 distinct CDR3 sequences, about 15% of them appearing once. As for time point: newly diagnosed GD, antithyroid drugs for less than 3 months. From PBMCs, RNA was extracted and then used to make the TCR library. The same sample was also used in a study of T cells in Graves' hyperthyroidism and ophthalmopathy.

Sequenced material: peripheral blood mononuclear cells (PBMCs), taken at new diagnosis, from a patient treated with antithyroid drugs. These receptors were collected from a woman between 25 and 40 years old with Graves disease.

This clonotype has only one observation. A far larger clone is a single base away, which makes a read error likely. This chain uses TRBV11-1 with TRBJ2-1; D is undetermined. The DNA matches TRBJ2-5 better at its end, which makes the J call doubtful. Germline-derived CDR1 and CDR2 are SGHAT and FQDESV (reference sequence). The CDR3 covers 15 residues. The CDR3 here is CASSGYGPSQETQYF. The CDR3 DNA reads as TGTGCCAGCAGCGGATACGGACCGTCGCAAGAGACCCAGTACTTC.

The chain links TRBV4-1 to TRBJ1-1; D unclear. This CDR3 is built from 17 residues. V gave up 0 bases and J gave up 1 base, with 15 bases separating them. Per germline, CDR1 MGHRA and CDR2 YSYEKL. CDR3 amino acids: CASSQESGVAANTEAFF. CDR3 bases: TGCGCCAGCAGCCAAGAATCGGGAGTCGCCGCGAACACTGAAGCTTTCTTT.

The V and J genes are TRBV30 and TRBJ1-5; D is possibly TRBD1 (5 bases). Germline assignment: CDR1 GTSNPN and CDR2 SVGIG (reference sequence). The CDR3 runs to 13 residues. V lost 1 base and J lost 3, with 7 bases in between. This CDR3 is CAWSADNNQPQHF. CDR3 DNA: TGTGCCTGGAGTGCGGACAACAATCAGCCCCAGCATTTT. Full variable domain (missing parts from reference TRBV30 and TRBJ1-5): SQTIHQWPATLVQPVGSPLSLECTVEGTSNPNLYWYRQAAGRGLQLLFYSVGIGQISSEVPQNLSASRPQDRQFILSSKKLLLSDSGFYLCAWSADNNQPQHFGDGTRLSIL.

V usage is TRBV7-6 and J usage is TRBJ2-2; 10 bases align to TRBD2. The CDR3 totals 16 residues. Germline lookup yields CDR1 SGHVS and CDR2 FNYEAQ. With 2 bases clipped from V and 7 bases from J, the junction kept 7 bases outside the gene matches. The CDR3 protein is CASSLKASGSVGELFF. The CDR3 region has the DNA TGTGCCAGCAGCTTAAAGGCTAGCGGGAGCGTCGGGGAGCTGTTTTTT.

The sample holds many counts of this clonotype. V and J are TRBV4-1 and TRBJ2-1, with 7 bases matching TRBD2. Germline CDR1 reads MGHRA; CDR2 reads YSYEKL. CDR3 length equals 16 residues. The V segment lost 4 bases and the J segment 2 bases; nucleotides outside the gene matches: 8. The CDR3 sequence: CASSPQLAEPYNEQFF. In nucleotides, the CDR3 is TGCGCCAGCAGCCCTCAGCTAGCGGAACCCTACAATGAGCAGTTCTTC.

This clonotype was seen a handful of times. The chain employs TRBV6-1 and TRBJ2-1; 8 bases map to TRBD2. CDR1 MNHNS and CDR2 SASEGT come from the germline V gene. Trimming cost V 4 bases and J 4 bases; bases outside gene matches: 9. The CDR3 length is 16 residues. In DNA form, the CDR3 reads TGTGCCAGCAGTGTGGCTAGCGGGTGGGGTTACAATGAGCAGTTCTTC. Protein: CASSVASGWGYNEQFF.

The chain couples TRBV7-9 to TRBJ2-2; no definite D call. Germline V CDR1 and CDR2: SEHNR, FQNEAQ (reference sequence). The CDR3 is made up of 14 amino acids. V was cut by 5 bases and J by 6 bases, with 13 bases left in between. CDR3 amino acids: CASSPPIRAGELFF. The CDR3 coding sequence is TGTGCCAGCAGCCCCCCTATACGGGCCGGGGAGCTGTTTTTT.